The clone carrying this T cell receptor beta chain has only a few counts. What it binds is not known. TCRdb re-called the reads with MiXCR, one entry per CDR3 protein. The sample includes more than 250,000 distinct CDR3 sequences, roughly 13% of them seen just once. This sample was included in a study of T cell repertoires in cytomegalovirus infection. At the level of the study: Public TCR beta signatures were indicative of both CMV infection and a matching HLA type. Overall study results and limits: Identification of carriers of CMV plus the relevant HLA was performed using cumulative public TCR beta family frequency. HLA-C-restricted CMV clonotypes gave the most frequent clonotype in two of eight donors.

The ends lost 0 bases at V and 4 bases at J; junction bases unmatched: 16. This CDR3 is built from 18 residues. The germline V gene has CDR1 DFQATT and CDR2 SNEGSKA (reference sequence). The TCR comes from a human donor in good health (CMV status not recorded). Some clones in this sample may be carry-over from other donors' samples. The sample was PBMCs. This chain connects TRBV20-1 to TRBJ2-3, with 7 positions matching TRBD1. CDR3 DNA: TGCAGTGCTAGAGACCTACGGGACAGTTCCGGTGGCCCAGATACGCAGTATTTT. Translation: CSARDLRDSSGGPDTQYF.